One and the same sample provided the 32 T cell receptor beta chains below, sequenced in a study of T cell repertoires in cytomegalovirus infection. These receptors have no identified antigens. TCRdb reprocessed the reads with MiXCR, giving one entry per CDR3 protein. The table lists about 340,000 distinct CDR3 sequences, roughly 28% of them singletons, with around 20% in the top ten. The material was cultured PBMCs, obtained from culture after CMV antigen stimulation. The receptors were sampled from a human donor in good health (CMV status not recorded). Some clones in this sample may be carry-over from other donors' samples.

The chain recombines TRBV4-2 with TRBJ2-3, with D possibly being TRBD2 (6 bases). CDR3 length equals 16 residues. V lost 4 bases and J lost 3, with 17 bases in between. The germline V gene encodes CDR1 LGHNA and CDR2 YNFKEQ. CDR3 DNA sequence: TGTGCCAGCAGCCCGTCTGCGACTAGTCGAACAGATACGCAGTATTTT. Amino acids: CASSPSATSRTDTQYF.

The table lists this clonotype with a few counts. The J gene is TRBJ2-3, the V gene TRBV12-3 or TRBV12-4, with a tentative D call TRBD2 (6 bases). V lost 8 bases and J 1 base, leaving 10 bases between the germline ends. CDR3 size: 13 residues. The CDR3 DNA sequence: TGTGCCAGCCGACGGGAGCGCACAGATACGCAGTATTTT. It translates to CASRRERTDTQYF.

V usage is TRBV7-6 and J usage is TRBJ2-2, with 7 bases matching TRBD1. V lost 5 bases and J lost 1; bases outside the gene matches: 16. This CDR3 region has 19 residues. Germline CDR1 SGHVS, CDR2 FNYEAQ. This chain's CDR3 is CASSRRQGHTPKNTGELFF. DNA of the CDR3: TGTGCCAGCAGCCGACGACAGGGTCACACCCCAAAGAACACCGGGGAGCTGTTTTTT.

The chain combines TRBV12-3 or TRBV12-4 with TRBJ1-5, with D possibly TRBD1 on 5 matching bases. With 10 bases removed from V and 4 bases from J, the gap between germline ends came to 11 bases. The CDR3 contains 12 residues. DNA for the CDR3: TGTGCCATCCGAGCAGGGAATCAGCCCCAGCATTTT. Encoded protein: CAIRAGNQPQHF.

In its sample, this clonotype was seen many times. The chain carries TRBV7-2 and TRBJ2-3, with 14 bases identical to TRBD2. Trimming removed 5 bases from V and 5 bases from J; junction bases left unmatched: 15. Per germline, CDR1 SGHTA and CDR2 FQGNSA. This CDR3 spans 19 amino acids. CDR3 bases: TGTGCCAGCAGCACGCCCGGGACTAGCGGGAGCCACGGGGGAGATACGCAGTATTTT. Translated, it gives CASSTPGTSGSHGGDTQYF.

This chain uses TRBV5-5 with TRBJ1-1; D is unclear. The CDR3 runs 14 residues. Trimming shortened V by 4 bases and J by 4 bases, and 14 bases separated the two germline ends. CDR1 is SGHKS and CDR2 is YYEKEE in the germline V gene (reference sequence). CDR3 sequence: CASSVIGRSTEAFF. The CDR3 coding sequence is TGTGCCAGCAGCGTTATCGGGAGGTCCACTGAAGCTTTCTTT.

This clonotype was counted between two and nine times. V gene TRBV7-6 combines with J gene TRBJ2-1; weak D call: TRBD2 (5 bases). The CDR3 spans 13 residues. Germline V gene data show CDR1 as SGHVS and CDR2 as FNYEAQ. The ends were cut back, 8 bases at V and 5 bases at J, with 13 bases in the middle. For the CDR3, the DNA is TGTGCCAGCCGCGGCGGGCTCGACAATGAGCAGTTCTTC. It encodes CASRGGLDNEQFF. The full variable domain, in which reference TRBV7-6 and TRBJ2-1 provide the parts outside the CDR3, is GAGVSQSPRYKVTKRGQDVALRCDPISGHVSLYWYRQALGQGPEFLTYFNYEAQQDKSGLPNDRFSAERPEGSISTLTIQRTEQRDSAMYRCASRGGLDNEQFFGPGTRLTVL.

The V call is TRBV20-1, the J call TRBJ1-6; D may be TRBD1 (5 bases). The germline V gene encodes CDR1 DFQATT and CDR2 SNEGSKA (reference sequence). V was trimmed by 0 bases and J by 6 bases, leaving 12 bases between them. The CDR3 sequence is 15 residues long. In nucleotides, the CDR3 is TGCAGTGCTAGAGAGGGGGAACAAATTAATTCACCCCTCCACTTT. The encoded protein is CSAREGEQINSPLHF.

The chain recombines TRBV4-1 with TRBJ2-7, with 8 bases identical to TRBD1. Germline values: CDR1 MGHRA, CDR2 YSYEKL. The CDR3 consists of 15 residues. The V gene end was trimmed by 4 bases and the J gene end by 4 bases; junction bases not matched to a gene: 9. CDR3 DNA sequence: TGCGCCAGCAGCCGGATGATCAGACAGGGGTACGAGCAGTACTTC. Amino acids: CASSRMIRQGYEQYF.

This chain links TRBV7-2 with TRBJ2-7; 7 bases agree with TRBD1. Germline loops: CDR1 SGHTA, CDR2 FQGNSA. The CDR3 contains 12 residues. Trimming took 5 bases from V and 6 from J; bases not matched to a gene: 4. CDR3 coding DNA: TGTGCCAGCAGCCAAGGGACAGCCGAGCAGTACTTC. Translating it yields CASSQGTAEQYF.

The chain joins TRBV5-4 to TRBJ1-2; 7 bases match TRBD1. The V gene end was trimmed by 4 bases and the J gene end by 4 bases; junction bases not matched to a gene: 10. This CDR3 is 15 amino acids long. Germline CDR1 is SGHNT and CDR2 is YYREEE (reference sequence). The CDR3 DNA sequence: TGTGCCAGCAGCGCCGCTACGGGACAGCTCTATGGCTACACCTTC. It codes for CASSAATGQLYGYTF.

This chain connects TRBV20-1 to TRBJ1-5; D is uncertain. V was cut by 6 bases and J by 2 bases, with 17 bases left in between. This CDR3 has 15 residues. Germline V CDR1 and CDR2: DFQATT, SNEGSKA (reference sequence). CDR3 region: CSARPPGNRNQPQHF. The CDR3 DNA follows: TGCAGTGCCCGCCCCCCGGGGAATCGCAATCAGCCCCAGCATTTT.

The chain recombines TRBV28 with TRBJ2-4; possible D gene TRBD2, 6 bases. Trimming removed 3 bases at V and 7 bases at J, with 10 bases between. The germline gives CDR1 MDHEN, CDR2 SYDVKM. The CDR3 length is 13 residues. The CDR3 DNA is TGTGCCAGCAGTTTCAAGGGGAGGAACATTCAGTACTTC. Translation gives CASSFKGRNIQYF. Full variable domain (outside the CDR3, taken from reference TRBV28 and TRBJ2-4): DVKVTQSSRYLVKRTGEKVFLECVQDMDHENMFWYRQDPGLGLRLIYFSYDVKMKEKGDIPEGYSVSREKKERFSLILESASTNQTSMYLCASSFKGRNIQYFGAGTRLSVL.

The chain employs TRBV2 and TRBJ1-5; 10 bases agree with TRBD1. Trimming removed 7 bases from V and 5 bases from J; junction bases left unmatched: 2. This CDR3 contains 13 residues. Germline CDR1 is SNHLY and CDR2 is FYNNEI. CDR3 nucleotides: TGTGCCAGCAAAGGGACAGGGGATCAGCCCCAGCATTTT. Its protein product is CASKGTGDQPQHF.

This chain joins TRBV20-1 and TRBJ1-1; D may be TRBD1 (5 bases). V was shortened by 0 bases and J by 0 bases, with 8 bases between the two germline ends. This CDR3 is built from 14 residues. CDR1 and CDR2 (germline): DFQATT, SNEGSKA (reference sequence). The CDR3 region has the DNA TGCAGTGCTAGAGAATGGGGGGTGAACACTGAAGCTTTCTTT. Protein product: CSAREWGVNTEAFF.

This clonotype has a count of ten or more. The chain combines TRBV12-3 or TRBV12-4 with TRBJ1-1, with 7 bases lining up with TRBD1. CDR3 length: 16 residues. Losses at the gene ends were 1 base for V and 2 bases for J; bases not matched to a gene: 7. The CDR3 loop reads CASSLGVGTVNTEAFF. CDR3 DNA sequence: TGTGCCAGCAGTTTAGGGGTCGGGACAGTTAACACTGAAGCTTTCTTT.

The CDR3 region is CAWGQYANTEAFF. CDR3 coding DNA: TGTGCCTGGGGACAGTACGCGAACACTGAAGCTTTCTTT. V usage is TRBV30 and J usage is TRBJ1-1, with a tentative D call TRBD1 (6 bases). CDR3 length equals 13 residues. V gave up 5 bases and J gave up 1 base, with 11 bases separating them. CDR1 GTSNPN and CDR2 SVGIG come from the germline V gene (reference sequence).

On this clonotype: One base away lies a much larger clone, so this may be a sequencing read error. This chain uses TRBV7-8 with TRBJ2-5; D possibly matches TRBD1 or TRBD2 (5 bases each). Germline lookup yields CDR1 SGHVS and CDR2 FQNEAQ. The CDR3 has 15 residues. The ends were cut back, 1 base at V and 10 bases at J, with 19 bases in the middle. CDR3 nucleotides: TGTGCCAGCAGCTTAGGGCGGGTACCCAAGGGGAACCAGTACTTC. It translates to CASSLGRVPKGNQYF.

The chain combines TRBV5-5 with TRBJ1-6; 10 bases are a match to TRBD1. This CDR3 is built from 15 residues. V trimming: 3 bases; J trimming: 18 bases; junction bases outside the gene matches: 15. Germline CDR1 SGHKS, CDR2 YYEKEE (reference sequence). DNA of the CDR3: TGTGCCAGCAGCTCGCACCGGGACAGGGGATATCCATCCCACTTT. Translated: CASSSHRDRGYPSHF. The whole variable domain, remainder taken from reference TRBV5-5 and TRBJ1-6, is DAGVTQSPTHLIKTRGQQVTLRCSPISGHKSVSWYQQVLGQGPQFIFQYYEKEERGRGNFPDRFSARQFPNYSSELNVNALLLGDSALYLCASSSHRDRGYPSHFGNGTRLTVT.

The J gene is TRBJ1-1, the V gene TRBV7-9, with D unresolved. CDR1 is SEHNR, CDR2 FQNEAQ, per germline (reference sequence). The CDR3 has 15 amino acids. Trimming took 4 bases from V and 0 from J, leaving 12 bases between them. The CDR3 loop is CASSSQTIMNTEAFF. CDR3 DNA sequence: TGTGCCAGCAGCTCCCAGACAATCATGAACACTGAAGCTTTCTTT.

This clonotype was seen at least ten times. The CDR3 DNA is TGTGCCAGCAGCCTCAACACGGGGCGGGAGAACTACGAGCAGTACTTC. It translates to CASSLNTGRENYEQYF. V usage is TRBV7-8 and J usage is TRBJ2-7, with TRBD2 identical over 7 bases. Trimming cost V 5 bases and J 3 bases; bases outside gene matches: 13. CDR1 SGHVS and CDR2 FQNEAQ come from the germline V gene. The CDR3 length is 16 residues.

The chain combines TRBV29-1 with TRBJ2-7; no clear D gene. The CDR3 runs to 13 residues. Germline values: CDR1 SQVTM, CDR2 ANQGSEA. V lost 2 bases and J 2 bases, leaving 10 bases between the germline ends. The CDR3 is CSVETETPYEQYF. CDR3 sequence (DNA): TGCAGCGTTGAAACCGAGACCCCCTACGAGCAGTACTTC.

This chain joins TRBV20-1 and TRBJ1-5, with D possibly matching TRBD1 (5 bases). CDR3 length: 15 residues. Trimming removed 0 bases from V and 4 bases from J, with 13 bases in between. Germline values: CDR1 DFQATT, CDR2 SNEGSKA (reference sequence). The CDR3 sequence is CSARDAGRQNQPQHF. Written as DNA, the CDR3 is TGCAGTGCTAGAGATGCAGGGAGGCAGAATCAGCCCCAGCATTTT.

The genes are TRBV12-3 or TRBV12-4 and TRBJ1-4; the D gene is possibly TRBD1 (5 bases). V shed 3 bases and J shed 8 bases, with 16 bases lying between them. The CDR3 consists of 15 residues. DNA of the CDR3: TGTGCCAGCAGTTTTCTGCTCTCCCGGGGGGAAAAACTGTTTTTT. This translates into CASSFLLSRGEKLFF.

This clonotype was recorded a few times. The chain has TRBV12-3 or TRBV12-4 and TRBJ1-2; 7 nucleotides line up with TRBD1. This CDR3 is 14 amino acids long. With V trimmed by 0 bases and J by 6 bases, 4 bases remained unmatched. The DNA of the CDR3 is TGTGCCAGCAGTTTAGCGCAGAGGGGGCATGGCTACACCTTC. Translating it yields CASSLAQRGHGYTF.

This clonotype occurred a few times. The CDR3 spells CASSPGRSEKLFF. CDR3 sequence (DNA): TGTGCCAGCAGCCCGGGACGTAGTGAAAAACTGTTTTTT. This chain joins TRBV7-9 and TRBJ1-4; a possible D gene is TRBD1 (5 bases). Germline V gene lookup returns CDR1 SEHNR and CDR2 FQNEAQ (reference sequence). The CDR3 totals 13 residues. Trimming removed 5 bases from V and 7 bases from J, with 11 bases in between.

The sample holds a few counts of this clonotype. The chain combines TRBV6-5 with TRBJ2-7; D is possibly TRBD1 (6 bases). CDR3 length: 15 amino acids. Germline-derived CDR1 and CDR2 are MNHEY and SVGAGI. With 6 bases removed from V and 3 bases from J, the gap between germline ends came to 18 bases. The CDR3 sequence is CASSTGRDISYEQYF. The CDR3 DNA is TGTGCCAGCAGCACCGGCCGGGACATTAGCTACGAGCAGTACTTC.

This sequence joins TRBV12-3 or TRBV12-4 and TRBJ2-1; weak D call: TRBD2 (5 bases). V was trimmed by 7 bases and J by 3 bases, leaving 13 bases between them. There are 14 residues in the CDR3. The CDR3 region has the DNA TGTGCCAGCACCCTAAGCGGAATCTACAATGAGCAGTTCTTC. Amino acids: CASTLSGIYNEQFF.

The rearrangement joins TRBV5-5 to TRBJ2-1; 7 bases line up with TRBD2. The CDR3 is 16 amino acids. Per the germline V gene, CDR1 is SGHKS and CDR2 is YYEKEE (reference sequence). With V trimmed by 0 bases and J by 0 bases, 3 bases remained unmatched. CDR3 bases: TGTGCCAGCAGCTTGGAGTGGACTAGCTCCTACAATGAGCAGTTCTTC. Protein: CASSLEWTSSYNEQFF.

This clonotype was recorded at least ten times. The genes are TRBV20-1 and TRBJ2-4; 12 positions match TRBD2. This CDR3 is 15 amino acids long. Trimming took 3 bases from V and 4 from J; bases not matched to a gene: 4. Germline values: CDR1 DFQATT, CDR2 SNEGSKA (reference sequence). The CDR3 loop is CSARKTSGSKNIQYF. For the CDR3, the DNA is TGCAGTGCTAGGAAGACTAGCGGGAGTAAAAACATTCAGTACTTC.

The chain combines TRBV4-1 with TRBJ2-5; no clear D. Trimming removed 1 base from V and 3 bases from J, with 9 bases in between. The CDR3 covers 14 residues. The germline V gene has CDR1 MGHRA and CDR2 YSYEKL. CDR3 nucleotides: TGCGCCAGCAGCCAAGCCGAGTATGAAGAGACCCAGTACTTC. Protein sequence: CASSQAEYEETQYF.

This clonotype has more than one count but fewer than ten. This sequence joins TRBV19 and TRBJ2-1; D may be TRBD2 (6 bases). V lost 6 bases and J 8 bases, leaving 29 bases between the germline ends. The germline V gene has CDR1 LNHDA and CDR2 SQIVND (reference sequence). CDR3 size: 18 residues. The CDR3 here is CASRTLTSFLAFYDEQFF. DNA for the CDR3: TGTGCCAGTAGAACCCTGACTAGTTTTCTAGCGTTTTACGATGAGCAGTTCTTC.